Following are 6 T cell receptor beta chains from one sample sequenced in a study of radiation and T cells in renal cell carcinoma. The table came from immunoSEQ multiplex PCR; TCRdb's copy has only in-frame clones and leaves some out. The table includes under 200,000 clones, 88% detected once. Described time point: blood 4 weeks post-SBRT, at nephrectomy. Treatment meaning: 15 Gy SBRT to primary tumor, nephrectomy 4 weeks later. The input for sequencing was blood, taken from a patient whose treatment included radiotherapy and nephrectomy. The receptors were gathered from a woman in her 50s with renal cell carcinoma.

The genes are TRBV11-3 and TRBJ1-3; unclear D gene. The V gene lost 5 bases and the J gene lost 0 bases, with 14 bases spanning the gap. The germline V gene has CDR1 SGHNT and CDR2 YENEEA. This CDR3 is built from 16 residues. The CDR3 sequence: CASSPPSGSSGNTIYF. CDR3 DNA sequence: TGTGCCAGCAGCCCGCCAAGCGGCAGCTCTGGAAACACCATATATTTT.

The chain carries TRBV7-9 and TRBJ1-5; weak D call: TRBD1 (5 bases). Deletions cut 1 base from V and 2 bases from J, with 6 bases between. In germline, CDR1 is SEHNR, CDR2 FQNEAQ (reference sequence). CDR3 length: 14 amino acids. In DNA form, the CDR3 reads TGTGCCAGCAGCTTAGGCAGGGGCAATCAGCCCCAGCATTTT. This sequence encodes CASSLGRGNQPQHF.

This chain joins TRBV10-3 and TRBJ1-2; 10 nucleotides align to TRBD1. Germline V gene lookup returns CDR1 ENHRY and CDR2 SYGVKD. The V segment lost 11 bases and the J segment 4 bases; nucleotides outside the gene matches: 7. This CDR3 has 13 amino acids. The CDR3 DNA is TGTGCCGCCGGGACAGGGGTTGCCTATGGCTACACCTTC. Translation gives CAAGTGVAYGYTF.

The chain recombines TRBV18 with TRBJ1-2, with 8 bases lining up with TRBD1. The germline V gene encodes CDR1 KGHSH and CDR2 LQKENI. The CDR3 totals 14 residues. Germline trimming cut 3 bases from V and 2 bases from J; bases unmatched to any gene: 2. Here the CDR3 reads CASSPGTGNYGYTF. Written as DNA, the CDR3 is TGTGCCAGCTCACCCGGGACAGGCAACTATGGCTACACCTTC.

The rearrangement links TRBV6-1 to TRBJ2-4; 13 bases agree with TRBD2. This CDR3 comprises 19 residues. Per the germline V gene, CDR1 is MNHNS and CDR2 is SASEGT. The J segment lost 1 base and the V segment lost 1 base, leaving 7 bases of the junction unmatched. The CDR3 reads CASSEVGTSGARAKNIQYF. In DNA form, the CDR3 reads TGTGCCAGCAGTGAAGTCGGGACTAGCGGGGCAAGGGCCAAAAACATTCAGTACTTC.

The CDR3 region is CASRISGATDTQYF. DNA for the CDR3: TGTGCCAGTAGAATTAGCGGGGCCACAGATACGCAGTATTTT. This sequence joins TRBV19 and TRBJ2-3; TRBD2 aligns across 8 bases. V trimming: 6 bases; J trimming: 2 bases; junction bases outside the gene matches: 4. In germline, CDR1 is LNHDA, CDR2 SQIVND (reference sequence). The CDR3 totals 14 residues.